Each of the 19 T cell receptor beta chains below was sequenced from the same sample in a study of OX40 agonist ivuxolimab in advanced cancers. Libraries were prepared by immunoSEQ multiplex PCR; TCRdb keeps only in-frame clonotypes and omits some of them. Among around 67,000 clones, nearly 90% were seen once, and the ten largest hold approximately 1.3%. Sequencing used CD4+ or CD8+ T cells sorted from blood, obtained in a trial of the OX40 agonist ivuxolimab. The receptors derive from an adult with an advanced solid tumor such as melanoma, head and neck, liver or kidney cancer.

The CDR3 nucleotides are TGTGCCAGCTCACCACGGACATCCGACTCTGGAAACACCATATATTTT. As protein: CASSPRTSDSGNTIYF. The chain carries TRBV18 and TRBJ1-3, with a possible D match to TRBD1 (5 bases). This CDR3 comprises 16 residues. In germline, CDR1 is KGHSH, CDR2 LQKENI. The V and J ends lost 1 base and 0 bases respectively, with 10 bases between them.

The DNA for the CDR3 is TGTGCCAGCAGCCCCCCTACGACAGGGGGAAGGTTTGGCTACACCTTC. Amino acids: CASSPPTTGGRFGYTF. This chain uses TRBV7-9 with TRBJ1-2; 9 bases map to TRBD1. J lost 7 bases, V lost 5 bases, and 14 bases had no gene match. CDR3 length: 16 residues. Germline CDR1 and CDR2: SEHNR and FQNEAQ (reference sequence). The full variable domain, its missing parts supplied by reference TRBV7-9 and TRBJ1-2, is DTGVSQNPRHKITKRGQNVTFRCDPISEHNRLYWYRQTLGQGPEFLTYFQNEAQLEKSRLLSDRFSAERPKGSFSTLEIQRTEQGDSAMYLCASSPPTTGGRFGYTFGSGTRLTVV.

The chain carries TRBV15 and TRBJ2-1; D could derive from TRBD1 or TRBD2 (6 bases each). The germline CDR1 and CDR2 sequences are LNHNV and YYDKDF (reference sequence). CDR3 length equals 16 residues. Trimming pared 4 bases from V and 6 bases from J, leaving 19 bases between. CDR3 DNA: TGTGCCACCAGCAAGGGGGGCATTAATACCCTCAATGAGCAGTTCTTC. Protein product: CATSKGGINTLNEQFF.

The chain couples TRBV5-1 to TRBJ2-5; D gene ambiguous. Germline loops: CDR1 SGHRS, CDR2 YFSETQ. The CDR3 has 14 amino acids. Trimming removed 2 bases at V and 5 bases at J, with 13 bases between. CDR3 in DNA: TGCGCCAGCAGCTTAAGCAGGCCGCGGGAGACCCAGTACTTC. Encoded protein: CASSLSRPRETQYF.

This rearrangement joins TRBV29-1 to TRBJ2-1, with 7 bases matching TRBD2. CDR1 is SQVTM and CDR2 is ANQGSEA in the germline V gene. J lost 4 bases, V lost 6 bases, and 12 bases had no gene match. There are 15 residues in the CDR3. CDR3 residues: CSVGQGGRGYNEQFF. The CDR3 coding sequence is TGCAGCGTGGGTCAGGGAGGGAGGGGTTACAATGAGCAGTTCTTC.

The CDR3 region has the DNA TGTGCCAGTAGTATAGATGGGGGGTCGAACACTGAAGCTTTCTTT. Translating gives CASSIDGGSNTEAFF. V usage is TRBV19 and J usage is TRBJ1-1, with D possibly being TRBD1 (5 bases). Germline CDR1 LNHDA, CDR2 SQIVND (reference sequence). The ends were cut back, 0 bases at V and 1 base at J, with 9 bases in the middle. The CDR3 covers 15 residues.

The chain uses TRBV7-9 and TRBJ2-1; D gene uncertain. The CDR3 sequence is 16 residues long. Germline V gives CDR1 SEHNR, CDR2 FQNEAQ (reference sequence). Trimming took off 1 base at V and 6 bases at J, with 16 bases between the two ends. In DNA form, the CDR3 reads TGTGCCAGCAGCTTAGACTGGGTTGGAGAGCGCAATGAGCAGTTCTTC. Translating it yields CASSLDWVGERNEQFF.

The chain couples TRBV21-1 to TRBJ1-2; TRBD1 is the table's D call, not checked against the DNA. TRBV21-1 is labeled a pseudogene. CDR3 length: 18 residues. The DNA of the CDR3 is TGTGCCAGCAGCAAAGAGGCGGGAAGACAGGGGCGGGTCTATGGCTACACCTTC. It encodes CASSKEAGRQGRVYGYTF.

The genes are TRBV2 and TRBJ2-2; 8 nucleotides match TRBD2. The CDR3 length is 16 residues. Trimming at V came to 5 bases and at J to 6 bases, leaving 11 bases not matched to a gene. CDR1 SNHLY and CDR2 FYNNEI come from the germline V gene. CDR3 coding DNA: TGTGCCAGCAGTTCCCGGACTAGCCGGACCCCCGGGGAGCTGTTTTTT. It encodes CASSSRTSRTPGELFF.

This chain joins TRBV9 and TRBJ2-1; 12 nucleotides line up with TRBD2. V lost 4 bases, J lost 2 bases, and 4 bases stayed unmatched. Germline values: CDR1 SGDLS, CDR2 YYNGEE. The CDR3 is 16 amino acids. The CDR3 loop reads CASSSRTSGAYNEQFF. The CDR3 region has the DNA TGTGCCAGCAGCTCCCGGACTAGCGGGGCCTACAATGAGCAGTTCTTC. Looking up the rest from reference TRBV9 and TRBJ2-1 gives the full variable domain: DSGVTQTPKHLITATGQRVTLRCSPRSGDLSVYWYQQSLDQGLQFLIQYYNGEERAKGNILERFSAQQFPDLHSELNLSSLELGDSALYFCASSSRTSGAYNEQFFGPGTRLTVL.

This chain uses TRBV28 with TRBJ2-1, with D unresolved. CDR3 size: 18 residues. V shed 1 base and J shed 4 bases, with 20 bases lying between them. The germline V gene encodes CDR1 MDHEN and CDR2 SYDVKM. CDR3 region: CASSLYKSARSLYNEQFF. The CDR3 DNA follows: TGTGCCAGCAGTTTATATAAGTCTGCCCGTAGCCTATACAATGAGCAGTTCTTC.

This chain links TRBV29-1 with TRBJ2-1, with 14 bases matching TRBD2. The ends lost 6 bases at V and 0 bases at J; junction bases unmatched: 1. The CDR3 runs 15 residues. Germline CDR1 SQVTM, CDR2 ANQGSEA. The CDR3 here is CSVGTSGSSYNEQFF. CDR3 in DNA: TGCAGCGTGGGGACTAGCGGGAGCTCCTACAATGAGCAGTTCTTC.

The chain uses TRBV19 and TRBJ1-1; D ambiguous. Trimming removed 3 bases at V and 0 bases at J, with 5 bases between. The CDR3 is 13 amino acids. Per the germline V gene, CDR1 is LNHDA and CDR2 is SQIVND (reference sequence). CDR3 residues: CASSILVNTEAFF. In DNA form, the CDR3 reads TGTGCCAGTAGTATTTTGGTGAACACTGAAGCTTTCTTT. The whole variable domain, remainder taken from reference TRBV19 and TRBJ1-1, is DGGITQSPKYLFRKEGQNVTLSCEQNLNHDAMYWYRQDPGQGLRLIYYSQIVNDFQKGDIAEGYSVSREKKESFPLTVTSAQKNPTAFYLCASSILVNTEAFFGQGTRLTVV.

The gene calls are TRBV7-2 and TRBJ1-5; D uncertain. The V gene's germline CDR1 is SGHTA and CDR2 FQGNSA. The CDR3 sequence is 15 residues long. Deletions cut 1 base from V and 3 bases from J, with 10 bases between. The CDR3 coding sequence is TGTGCCAGCAGCTTAGTTGAGGGAGACAATCAGCCCCAGCATTTT. Protein sequence: CASSLVEGDNQPQHF.

V and J are TRBV6-5 and TRBJ1-2; TRBD1 matches 7 bases. Germline values: CDR1 MNHEY, CDR2 SVGAGI. V dropped 5 bases and J dropped 2; count of bases not matched to a gene: 2. The CDR3 consists of 13 residues. The CDR3 DNA reads TGTGCCAGCAGTGCGACAGGGAACTATGGCTACACCTTC. It is translated as CASSATGNYGYTF.

The rearrangement joins TRBV2 to TRBJ2-5; D remains ambiguous. The CDR3 is made up of 13 amino acids. CDR1 is SNHLY, CDR2 FYNNEI, per germline. Trimming removed 2 bases at V and 2 bases at J, with 6 bases between. The CDR3 DNA follows: TGTGCCAGCAGTGAATCCTTGCAAGAGACCCAGTACTTC. It encodes CASSESLQETQYF.

The chain recombines TRBV5-5 with TRBJ2-5, with 7 bases identical to TRBD2. With 0 bases clipped from V and 5 bases from J, the junction kept 10 bases outside the gene matches. Germline V gives CDR1 SGHKS, CDR2 YYEKEE (reference sequence). The length of the CDR3 is 16 residues. CDR3 in DNA: TGTGCCAGCAGCTTGGCCGGGCTTAGCGGGTTGGAGACCCAGTACTTC. Protein sequence: CASSLAGLSGLETQYF.

The rearrangement links TRBV2 to TRBJ1-4; D is ambiguous. The germline V gene encodes CDR1 SNHLY and CDR2 FYNNEI. The CDR3 has 15 residues. V was cut by 1 base and J by 4 bases, with 10 bases left in between. CDR3 coding DNA: TGTGCCAGCAGTGAAGTAGGAATCAGTAATGAAAAACTGTTTTTT. Protein sequence: CASSEVGISNEKLFF.

V is TRBV2 and J is TRBJ1-2; possibly TRBD1 for D (6 bases). In germline, CDR1 is SNHLY, CDR2 FYNNEI. The CDR3 spans 12 residues. The germline V and J ends were trimmed by 8 bases and 7 bases, with 14 bases remaining between them. CDR3 amino acids: CASSIQGFGYTF. The CDR3 DNA follows: TGTGCCAGCTCTATACAGGGCTTTGGCTACACCTTC.